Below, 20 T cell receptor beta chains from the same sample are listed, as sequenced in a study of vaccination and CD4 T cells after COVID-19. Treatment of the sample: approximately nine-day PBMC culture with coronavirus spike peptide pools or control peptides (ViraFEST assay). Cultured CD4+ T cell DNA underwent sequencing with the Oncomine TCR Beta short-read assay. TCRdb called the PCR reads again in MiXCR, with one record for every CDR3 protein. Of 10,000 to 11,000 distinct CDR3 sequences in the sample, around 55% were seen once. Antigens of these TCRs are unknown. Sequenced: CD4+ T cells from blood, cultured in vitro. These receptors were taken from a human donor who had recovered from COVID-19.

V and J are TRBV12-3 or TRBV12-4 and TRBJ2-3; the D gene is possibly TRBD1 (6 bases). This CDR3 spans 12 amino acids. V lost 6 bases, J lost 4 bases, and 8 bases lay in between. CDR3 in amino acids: CASRQGPDTQYF. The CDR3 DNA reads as TGTGCCAGCAGACAGGGCCCAGATACGCAGTATTTT.

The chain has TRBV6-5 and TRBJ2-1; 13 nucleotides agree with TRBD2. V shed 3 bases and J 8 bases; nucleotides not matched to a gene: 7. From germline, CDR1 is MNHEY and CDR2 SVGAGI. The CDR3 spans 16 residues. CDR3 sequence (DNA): TGTGCCAGCAGTTATTCCGGGACTAGCGGGATATATGAGCAGTTCTTC. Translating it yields CASSYSGTSGIYEQFF.

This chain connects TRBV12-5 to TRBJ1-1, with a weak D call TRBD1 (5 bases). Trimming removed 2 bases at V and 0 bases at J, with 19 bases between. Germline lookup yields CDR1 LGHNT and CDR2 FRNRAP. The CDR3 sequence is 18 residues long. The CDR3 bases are TGTGCTAGTGGTTTGACCAGCCCGGGACGGAGATTGAACACTGAAGCTTTCTTT. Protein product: CASGLTSPGRRLNTEAFF.

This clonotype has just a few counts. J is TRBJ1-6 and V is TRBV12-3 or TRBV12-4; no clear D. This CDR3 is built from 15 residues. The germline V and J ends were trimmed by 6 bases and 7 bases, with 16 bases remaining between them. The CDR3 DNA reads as TGTGCCAGCAGCACGGGAAGTATCGGGAATTCACCCCTCCACTTT. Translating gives CASSTGSIGNSPLHF.

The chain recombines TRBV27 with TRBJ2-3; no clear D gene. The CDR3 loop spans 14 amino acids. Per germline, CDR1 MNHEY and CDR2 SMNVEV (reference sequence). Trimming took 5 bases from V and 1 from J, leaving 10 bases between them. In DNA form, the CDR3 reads TGTGCCAGCAGTCCCGGTCTAGGCACAGATACGCAGTATTTT. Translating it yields CASSPGLGTDTQYF.

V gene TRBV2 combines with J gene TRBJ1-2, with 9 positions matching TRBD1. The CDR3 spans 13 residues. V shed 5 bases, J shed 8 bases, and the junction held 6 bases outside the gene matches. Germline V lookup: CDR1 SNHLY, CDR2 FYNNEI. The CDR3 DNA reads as TGTGCCAGCAGTACAGGGACAGGGCGCGGCTACACCTTC. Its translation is CASSTGTGRGYTF.

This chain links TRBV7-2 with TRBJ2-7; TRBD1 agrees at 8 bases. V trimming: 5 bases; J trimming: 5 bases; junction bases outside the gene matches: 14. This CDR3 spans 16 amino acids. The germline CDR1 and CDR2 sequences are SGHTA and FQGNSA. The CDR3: CASSRLSGQVYDEQYF. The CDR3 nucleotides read TGTGCCAGCAGCCGTCTCTCGGGACAGGTGTATGACGAGCAGTACTTC. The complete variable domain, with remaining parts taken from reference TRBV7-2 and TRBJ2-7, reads GAGVSQSPSNKVTEKGKDVELRCDPISGHTALYWYRQSLGQGLEFLIYFQGNSAPDKSGLPSDRFSAERTGGSVSTLTIQRTQQEDSAVYLCASSRLSGQVYDEQYFGPGTRLTVT.

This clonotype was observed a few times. The CDR3 spells CSAIERADQPQHF. In DNA, the CDR3 is TGCAGTGCTATAGAAAGGGCAGATCAGCCCCAGCATTTT. The rearrangement uses TRBV20-1 and TRBJ1-5, with no clear D. This CDR3 spans 13 amino acids. Trimming stripped 4 bases from V and 5 bases from J, with 12 bases between. CDR1 and CDR2 (germline): DFQATT, SNEGSKA (reference sequence).

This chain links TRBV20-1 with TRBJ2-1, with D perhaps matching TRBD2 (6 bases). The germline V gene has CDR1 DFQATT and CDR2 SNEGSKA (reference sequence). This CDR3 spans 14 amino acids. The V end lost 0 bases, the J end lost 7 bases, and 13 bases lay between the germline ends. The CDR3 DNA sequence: TGCAGTGCTAGAGATCTTGCGGGATGGAATGAGCAGTTCTTC. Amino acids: CSARDLAGWNEQFF.

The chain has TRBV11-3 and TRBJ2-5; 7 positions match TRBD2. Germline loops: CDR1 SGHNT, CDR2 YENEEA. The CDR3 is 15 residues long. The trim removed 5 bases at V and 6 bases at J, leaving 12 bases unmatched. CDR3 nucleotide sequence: TGTGCCAGCAGCCGGGTGGTTAGGGGAGGGCAGACCCAGTACTTC. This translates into CASSRVVRGGQTQYF.

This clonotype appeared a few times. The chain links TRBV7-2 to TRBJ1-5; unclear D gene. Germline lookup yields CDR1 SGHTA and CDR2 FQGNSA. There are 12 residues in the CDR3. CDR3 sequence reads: CDSRVSNQPQHF. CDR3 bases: TGTGACTCGAGAGTTAGCAATCAGCCCCAGCATTTT.

The CDR3 loop is CASSYSGQSGEQFF. CDR3 bases: TGTGCCAGCAGTTACTCGGGACAGAGTGGAGAGCAGTTCTTC. The chain combines TRBV6-5 with TRBJ2-1, with 7 bases identical to TRBD1. The germline gives CDR1 MNHEY, CDR2 SVGAGI. The CDR3 extends over 14 amino acids. The V segment lost 0 bases and the J segment 10 bases; nucleotides outside the gene matches: 6.

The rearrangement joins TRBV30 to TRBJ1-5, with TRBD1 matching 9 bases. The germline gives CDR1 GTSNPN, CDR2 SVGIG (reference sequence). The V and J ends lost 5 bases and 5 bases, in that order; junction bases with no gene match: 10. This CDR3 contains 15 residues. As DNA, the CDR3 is TGTGCCTGGGAACGACAGGGGGGGAGTCATCAGCCCCAGCATTTT. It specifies CAWERQGGSHQPQHF. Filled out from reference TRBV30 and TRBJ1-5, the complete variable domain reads SQTIHQWPATLVQPVGSPLSLECTVEGTSNPNLYWYRQAAGRGLQLLFYSVGIGQISSEVPQNLSASRPQDRQFILSSKKLLLSDSGFYLCAWERQGGSHQPQHFGDGTRLSIL.

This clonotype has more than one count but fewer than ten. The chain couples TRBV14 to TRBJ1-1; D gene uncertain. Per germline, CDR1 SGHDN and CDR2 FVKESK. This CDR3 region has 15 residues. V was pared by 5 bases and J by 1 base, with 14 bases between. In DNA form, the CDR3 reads TGTGCCAGCAGCTATACTCCTGGGAAGAACACTGAAGCTTTCTTT. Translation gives CASSYTPGKNTEAFF.

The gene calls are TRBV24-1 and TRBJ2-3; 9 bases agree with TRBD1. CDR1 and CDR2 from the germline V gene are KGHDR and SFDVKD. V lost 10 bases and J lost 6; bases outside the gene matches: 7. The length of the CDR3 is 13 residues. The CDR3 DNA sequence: TGTGCCACAGGGACAGGGTCTTTGGATACGCAGTATTTT. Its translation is CATGTGSLDTQYF.

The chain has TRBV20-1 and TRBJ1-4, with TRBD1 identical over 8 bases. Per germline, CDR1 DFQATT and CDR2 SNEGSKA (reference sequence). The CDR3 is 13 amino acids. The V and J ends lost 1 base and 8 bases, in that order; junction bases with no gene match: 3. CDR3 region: CSARADRDEKLFF. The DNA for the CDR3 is TGCAGTGCTAGAGCGGACAGGGACGAAAAACTGTTTTTT.

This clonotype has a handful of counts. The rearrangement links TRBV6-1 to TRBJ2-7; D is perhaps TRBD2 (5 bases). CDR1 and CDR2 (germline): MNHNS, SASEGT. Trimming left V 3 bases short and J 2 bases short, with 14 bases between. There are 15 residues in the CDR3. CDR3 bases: TGTGCCAGCAGTGAGATGAGGGTGGTGGCCTACGAGCAGTACTTC. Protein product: CASSEMRVVAYEQYF.

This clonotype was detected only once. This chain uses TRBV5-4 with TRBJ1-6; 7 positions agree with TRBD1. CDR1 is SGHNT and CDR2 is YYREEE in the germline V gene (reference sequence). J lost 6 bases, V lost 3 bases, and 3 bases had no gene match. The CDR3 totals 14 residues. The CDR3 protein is CASSWTGVNSPLHF. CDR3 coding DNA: TGTGCCAGCAGCTGGACAGGAGTTAATTCACCCCTCCACTTT.

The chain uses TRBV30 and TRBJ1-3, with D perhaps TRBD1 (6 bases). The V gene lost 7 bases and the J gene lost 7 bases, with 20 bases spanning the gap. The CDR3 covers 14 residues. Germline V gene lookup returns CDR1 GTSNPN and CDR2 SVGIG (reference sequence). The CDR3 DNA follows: TGTGCCTCACAACAGGGCCCCCTTCGGAACACCATATATTTT. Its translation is CASQQGPLRNTIYF.

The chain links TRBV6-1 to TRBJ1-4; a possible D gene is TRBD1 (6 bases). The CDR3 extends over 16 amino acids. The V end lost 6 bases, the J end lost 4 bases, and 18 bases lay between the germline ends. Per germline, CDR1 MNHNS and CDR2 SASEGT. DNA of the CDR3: TGTGCCAGCAGGGGTACCCCAGGACAGAGTAATGAAAAACTGTTTTTT. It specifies CASRGTPGQSNEKLFF.